These 16 T cell receptor beta chains were sequenced from one sample in a study of early T cells in non-severe SARS-CoV-2 infection. MiXCR, applied by TCRdb to the 5' RACE reads, yields one record per CDR3 protein. Among 60,000 to 80,000 distinct CDR3 sequences, roughly an eighth were seen once, and the ten largest hold 3.9%. What was sequenced was whole blood. The receptors shown here come from an adult who was a healthcare worker with PCR-confirmed SARS-CoV-2 infection or an uninfected control (not recorded which).

The CDR3 loop reads CASNTGGRTEAFF. Written as DNA, the CDR3 is TGTGCCAGCAATACAGGGGGAAGGACTGAAGCTTTCTTT. This chain uses TRBV7-9 with TRBJ1-1, with 8 bases identical to TRBD1. The CDR3 sequence is 13 residues long. Germline-derived CDR1 and CDR2 are SEHNR and FQNEAQ (reference sequence). Trimming took 7 bases from V and 5 from J; bases not matched to a gene: 6. The whole variable domain, filled in from reference TRBV7-9 and TRBJ1-1, reads DTGVSQNPRHKITKRGQNVTFRCDPISEHNRLYWYRQTLGQGPEFLTYFQNEAQLEKSRLLSDRFSAERPKGSFSTLEIQRTEQGDSAMYLCASNTGGRTEAFFGQGTRLTVV.

This clonotype was observed at least ten times. The chain joins TRBV19 to TRBJ2-7; 12 nucleotides match TRBD1. J lost 4 bases, V lost 9 bases, and 10 bases had no gene match. The CDR3 totals 15 residues. Germline assignment: CDR1 LNHDA and CDR2 SQIVND (reference sequence). The CDR3 loop is CASSTGTGGEYEQYF. The CDR3 DNA follows: TGTGCCAGCTCCACCGGGACAGGGGGCGAGTACGAGCAGTACTTC.

The chain uses TRBV9 and TRBJ2-1; D uncertain. Germline CDR1 and CDR2: SGDLS and YYNGEE. This CDR3 comprises 12 residues. The V and J ends lost 0 bases and 4 bases respectively, with 2 bases between them. DNA for the CDR3: TGTGCCAGCAGCGTAGGTTACAATGAGCAGTTCTTC. Encoded protein: CASSVGYNEQFF.

In its sample, this clonotype was seen a few times. The chain uses TRBV20-1 and TRBJ2-3; 11 bases match TRBD2. The CDR3 length is 17 residues. Trimming at V came to 0 bases and at J to 0 bases, leaving 5 bases not matched to a gene. In germline, CDR1 is DFQATT, CDR2 SNEGSKA (reference sequence). The CDR3 here is CSARDKTSGTSTDTQYF. The CDR3 DNA sequence: TGCAGTGCTAGAGATAAGACTAGCGGGACTAGCACAGATACGCAGTATTTT.

Ten or more counts support this clonotype. V is TRBV5-1 and J is TRBJ2-7; 7 bases are shared with TRBD1. The CDR3 has 16 amino acids. Germline CDR1 is SGHRS and CDR2 is YFSETQ. The V segment lost 4 bases and the J segment 0 bases; nucleotides outside the gene matches: 10. The CDR3 sequence is CASSTGPGQSSYEQYF. The CDR3, as DNA: TGCGCCAGCAGCACCGGCCCGGGACAGAGCTCCTACGAGCAGTACTTC.

In this sample, this clonotype turned up a few times. The rearrangement uses TRBV11-2 and TRBJ2-2; 10 nucleotides agree with TRBD1. V lost 7 bases to trimming and J lost 7 bases; unmatched junction nucleotides: 6. Germline V gene lookup returns CDR1 SGHAT and CDR2 FQNNGV. The CDR3 runs to 14 residues. The CDR3 sequence: CASTQTGGIGELFF. The CDR3 coding sequence is TGTGCCAGCACCCAGACAGGGGGCATCGGGGAGCTGTTTTTT.

This clonotype was observed at least ten times. V and J are TRBV2 and TRBJ2-1; 8 nucleotides align to TRBD2. The germline gives CDR1 SNHLY, CDR2 FYNNEI. The trim removed 5 bases at V and 2 bases at J, leaving 5 bases unmatched. The CDR3 length is 15 residues. In nucleotides, the CDR3 is TGTGCCAGCAGTCTAATAGCGGGACCCTACAATGAGCAGTTCTTC. This codes for CASSLIAGPYNEQFF. The full variable domain, in which reference TRBV2 and TRBJ2-1 provide the parts outside the CDR3, is EPEVTQTPSHQVTQMGQEVILRCVPISNHLYFYWYRQILGQKVEFLVSFYNNEISEKSEIFDDQFSVERPDGSNFTLKIRSTKLEDSAMYFCASSLIAGPYNEQFFGPGTRLTVL.

Many counts were recorded for this clonotype. The rearrangement joins TRBV7-2 to TRBJ2-3; weak D call: TRBD2 (6 bases). The germline gives CDR1 SGHTA, CDR2 FQGNSA. The CDR3 sequence is 17 residues long. Deletions cut 2 bases from V and 4 bases from J, with 19 bases between. The CDR3 coding sequence is TGTGCCAGCAGCTTATGGGCCCTCGGGGAGGTGGCAGATACGCAGTATTTT. Its protein is CASSLWALGEVADTQYF.

This chain uses TRBV23-1 with TRBJ2-1, with TRBD2 matching over 14 bases. TRBV23-1 is an ORF for which the function is uncertain. CDR3 length equals 14 residues. Unmatched junction bases numbered 2, after V lost 4 bases and J lost 9 bases. CDR3 region: CASSLGLAGAEQFF. The CDR3 bases are TGCGCCAGCAGTCTGGGACTAGCGGGAGCTGAGCAGTTCTTC.

The rearrangement links TRBV7-2 to TRBJ2-1, with D perhaps matching TRBD1 (6 bases). The V gene lost 5 bases and the J gene lost 6 bases, with 20 bases spanning the gap. The CDR3 totals 16 residues. Germline CDR1 reads SGHTA; CDR2 reads FQGNSA. The chain's CDR3 is CASSTNGALGGNEQFF. CDR3 nucleotide sequence: TGTGCCAGCAGCACAAATGGTGCACTAGGGGGCAATGAGCAGTTCTTC.

The chain recombines TRBV29-1 with TRBJ2-1, with D unclear. V was trimmed by 7 bases and J by 10 bases, leaving 17 bases between them. There are 12 residues in the CDR3. Germline values: CDR1 SQVTM, CDR2 ANQGSEA. The CDR3 DNA reads TGCAGCGCCCCTGGAATTGACCGCGAGCAGTTCTTC. Protein sequence: CSAPGIDREQFF.

J is TRBJ2-7 and V is TRBV5-1, with D tentatively TRBD2 (6 bases). Germline V gene sequence: CDR1 SGHRS, CDR2 YFSETQ. V lost 1 base to trimming and J lost 2 bases, with 10 bases between them. This CDR3 contains 14 residues. CDR3 bases: TGCGCCAGCAGCTTGACGACTAGTGCCTACGAGCAGTACTTC. It encodes CASSLTTSAYEQYF.

This clonotype appeared many times. The chain links TRBV24-1 to TRBJ2-3; D possibly corresponds to TRBD2 (6 bases). V lost 3 bases and J 0 bases, leaving 12 bases between the germline ends. The germline CDR1 and CDR2 sequences are KGHDR and SFDVKD. This CDR3 is built from 16 residues. The CDR3 nucleotides read TGTGCCACCAGTGATGTTAGCGGAGCCAGCACAGATACGCAGTATTTT. Translation gives CATSDVSGASTDTQYF.

This clonotype occurred many times. This chain joins TRBV6-5 and TRBJ1-4; D not certain. The CDR3 extends over 13 amino acids. Germline V CDR1 and CDR2: MNHEY, SVGAGI. V shed 7 bases and J shed 4 bases, with 10 bases lying between them. CDR3 sequence: CASKKVLNEKLFF. The DNA of the CDR3 is TGTGCCAGCAAGAAGGTTCTTAATGAAAAACTGTTTTTT.

The V and J genes are TRBV29-1 and TRBJ2-1; 7 nucleotides align to TRBD2. Germline CDR1 SQVTM, CDR2 ANQGSEA. Germline trimming cut 4 bases from V and 1 base from J; bases unmatched to any gene: 7. The CDR3 runs to 15 residues. The CDR3 is CSVAGGRQSYNEQFF. The CDR3 DNA follows: TGCAGCGTTGCGGGGGGTAGACAATCCTACAATGAGCAGTTCTTC.

CDR3 coding DNA: TGTGCCAGCAGCTTAGCCCCGACAGGATTATCGAGCACTGAAGCTTTCTTT. Translation: CASSLAPTGLSSTEAFF. The J gene is TRBJ1-1, the V gene TRBV7-6, with D possibly matching TRBD1 (6 bases). Germline V gives CDR1 SGHVS, CDR2 FNYEAQ. CDR3 length equals 17 residues. V gave up 0 bases and J gave up 4 bases, with 18 bases separating them. Drawing the rest from reference TRBV7-6 and TRBJ1-1, the complete variable domain is GAGVSQSPRYKVTKRGQDVALRCDPISGHVSLYWYRQALGQGPEFLTYFNYEAQQDKSGLPNDRFSAERPEGSISTLTIQRTEQRDSAMYRCASSLAPTGLSSTEAFFGQGTRLTVV.